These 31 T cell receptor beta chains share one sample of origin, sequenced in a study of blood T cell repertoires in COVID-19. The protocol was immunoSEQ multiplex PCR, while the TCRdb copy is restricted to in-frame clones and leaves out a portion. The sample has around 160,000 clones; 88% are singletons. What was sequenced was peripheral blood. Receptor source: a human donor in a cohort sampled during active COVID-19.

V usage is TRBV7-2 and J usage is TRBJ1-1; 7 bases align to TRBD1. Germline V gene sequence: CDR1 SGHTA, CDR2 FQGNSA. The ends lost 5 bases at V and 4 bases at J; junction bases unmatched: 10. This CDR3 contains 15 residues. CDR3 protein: CASSEASGGRTEAFF. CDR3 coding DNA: TGTGCCAGCAGCGAAGCCTCAGGGGGACGCACTGAAGCTTTCTTT.

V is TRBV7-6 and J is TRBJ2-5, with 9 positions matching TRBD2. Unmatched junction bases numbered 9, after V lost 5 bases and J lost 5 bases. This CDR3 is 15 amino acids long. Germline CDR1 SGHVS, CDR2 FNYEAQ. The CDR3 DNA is TGTGCCAGCAGCCCGAGCGGGGGGCAGGGGGAGACCCAGTACTTC. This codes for CASSPSGGQGETQYF.

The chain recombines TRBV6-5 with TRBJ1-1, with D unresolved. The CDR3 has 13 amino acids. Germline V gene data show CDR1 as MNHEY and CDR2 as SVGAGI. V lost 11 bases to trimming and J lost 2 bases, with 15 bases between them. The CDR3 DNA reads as TGTGCCTCCTTTCGGGAGACTAACACTGAAGCTTTCTTT. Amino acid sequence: CASFRETNTEAFF.

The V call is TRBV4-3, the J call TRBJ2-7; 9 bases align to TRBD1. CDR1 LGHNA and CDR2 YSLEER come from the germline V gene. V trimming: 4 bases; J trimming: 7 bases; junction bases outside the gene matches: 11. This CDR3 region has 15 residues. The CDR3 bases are TGCGCCAGCAGCCGCACCGGGACAGGGAGGGGGGAGCAGTACTTC. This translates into CASSRTGTGRGEQYF.

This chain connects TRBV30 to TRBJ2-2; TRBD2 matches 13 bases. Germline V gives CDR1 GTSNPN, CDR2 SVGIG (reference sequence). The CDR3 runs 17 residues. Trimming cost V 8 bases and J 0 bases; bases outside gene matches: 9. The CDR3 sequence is CAAGHGLAGANTGELFF. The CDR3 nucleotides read TGTGCCGCAGGACACGGACTAGCGGGGGCGAACACCGGGGAGCTGTTTTTT.

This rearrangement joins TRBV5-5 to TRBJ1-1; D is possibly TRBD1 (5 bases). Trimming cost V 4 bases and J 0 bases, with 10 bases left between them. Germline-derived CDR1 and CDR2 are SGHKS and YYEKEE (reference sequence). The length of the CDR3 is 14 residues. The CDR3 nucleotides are TGTGCCAGCAGCAGGACAACCTTGAACACTGAAGCTTTCTTT. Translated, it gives CASSRTTLNTEAFF.

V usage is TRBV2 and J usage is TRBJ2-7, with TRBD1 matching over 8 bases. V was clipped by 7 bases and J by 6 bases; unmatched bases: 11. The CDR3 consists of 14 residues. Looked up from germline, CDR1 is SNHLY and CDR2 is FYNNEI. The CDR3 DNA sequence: TGTGCCAGCACCCCTGACAGGGGCGCGGGCGAGCAGTACTTC. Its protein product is CASTPDRGAGEQYF. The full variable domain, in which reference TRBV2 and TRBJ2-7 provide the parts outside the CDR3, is EPEVTQTPSHQVTQMGQEVILRCVPISNHLYFYWYRQILGQKVEFLVSFYNNEISEKSEIFDDQFSVERPDGSNFTLKIRSTKLEDSAMYFCASTPDRGAGEQYFGPGTRLTVT.

CDR3 sequence reads: CASSPTGQPNTEAFF. In DNA form, the CDR3 reads TGTGCCAGCTCACCAACTGGACAGCCGAACACTGAAGCTTTCTTT. The rearrangement joins TRBV18 to TRBJ1-1; perhaps TRBD1 as D (6 bases). The V end lost 2 bases, the J end lost 1 base, and 11 bases lay between the germline ends. The CDR3 length is 15 residues. The V gene's germline CDR1 is KGHSH and CDR2 LQKENI.

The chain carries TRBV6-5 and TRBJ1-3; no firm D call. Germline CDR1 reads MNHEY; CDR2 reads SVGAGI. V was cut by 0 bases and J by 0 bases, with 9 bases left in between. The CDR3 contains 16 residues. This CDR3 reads CASSYSYVPSGNTIYF. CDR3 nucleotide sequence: TGTGCCAGCAGTTACTCCTATGTACCCTCTGGAAACACCATATATTTT.

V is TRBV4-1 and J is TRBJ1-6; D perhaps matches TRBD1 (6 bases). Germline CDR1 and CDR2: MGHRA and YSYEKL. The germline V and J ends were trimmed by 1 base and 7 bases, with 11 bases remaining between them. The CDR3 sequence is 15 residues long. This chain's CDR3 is CASSQVRTENSPLHF. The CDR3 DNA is TGCGCCAGCAGCCAAGTAAGGACAGAAAATTCACCCCTCCACTTT.

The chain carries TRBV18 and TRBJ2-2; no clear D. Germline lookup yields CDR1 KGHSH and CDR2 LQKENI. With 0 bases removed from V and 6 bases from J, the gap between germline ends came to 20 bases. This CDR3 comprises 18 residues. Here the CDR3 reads CASSPPGATVLRAGELFF. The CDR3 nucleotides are TGTGCCAGCTCACCACCGGGTGCCACCGTCCTCCGGGCCGGGGAGCTGTTTTTT.

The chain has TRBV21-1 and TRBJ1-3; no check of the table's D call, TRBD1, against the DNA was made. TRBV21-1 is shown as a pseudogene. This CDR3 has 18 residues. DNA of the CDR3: TGTGCCAGCAGCAACGATACAAACATTCAGGGGGCTGGAAACACCATATATTTT. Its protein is CASSNDTNIQGAGNTIYF.

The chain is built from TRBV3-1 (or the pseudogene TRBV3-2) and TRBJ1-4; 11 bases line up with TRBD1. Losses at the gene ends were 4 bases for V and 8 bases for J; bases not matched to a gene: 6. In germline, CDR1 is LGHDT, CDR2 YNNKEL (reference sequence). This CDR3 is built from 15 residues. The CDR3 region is CASSRGGTGGEKLFF. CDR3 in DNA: TGTGCCAGCAGCCGAGGCGGGACAGGGGGAGAAAAACTGTTTTTT.

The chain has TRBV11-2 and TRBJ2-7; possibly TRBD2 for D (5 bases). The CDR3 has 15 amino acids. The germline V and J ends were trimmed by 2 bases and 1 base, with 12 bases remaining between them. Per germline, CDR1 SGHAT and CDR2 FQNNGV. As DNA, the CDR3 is TGTGCCAGCAGCTTATTTCCGGGGATTTCCTACGAGCAGTACTTC. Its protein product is CASSLFPGISYEQYF.

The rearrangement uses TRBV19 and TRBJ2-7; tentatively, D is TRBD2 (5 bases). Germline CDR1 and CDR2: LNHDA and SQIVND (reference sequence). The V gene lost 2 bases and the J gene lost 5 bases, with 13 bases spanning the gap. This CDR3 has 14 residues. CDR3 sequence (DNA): TGTGCCAGTAGTATAAATCGGGGAGCCCACGAGCAGTACTTC. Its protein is CASSINRGAHEQYF.

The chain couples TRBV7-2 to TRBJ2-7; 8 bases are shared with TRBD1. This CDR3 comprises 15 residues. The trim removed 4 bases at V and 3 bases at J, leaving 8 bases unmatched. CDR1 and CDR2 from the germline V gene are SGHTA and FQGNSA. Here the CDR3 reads CASSSHARGLYEQYF. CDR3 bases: TGTGCCAGCAGCTCCCATGCCAGGGGGCTCTACGAGCAGTACTTC. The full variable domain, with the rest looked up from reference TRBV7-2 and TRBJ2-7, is GAGVSQSPSNKVTEKGKDVELRCDPISGHTALYWYRQSLGQGLEFLIYFQGNSAPDKSGLPSDRFSAERTGGSVSTLTIQRTQQEDSAVYLCASSSHARGLYEQYFGPGTRLTVT.

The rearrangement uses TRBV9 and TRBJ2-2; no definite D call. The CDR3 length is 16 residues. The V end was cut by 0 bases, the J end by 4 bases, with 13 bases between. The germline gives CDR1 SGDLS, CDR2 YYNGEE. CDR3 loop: CASSVDPGRSTGELFF. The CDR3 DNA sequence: TGTGCCAGCAGCGTAGACCCGGGTAGGAGCACCGGGGAGCTGTTTTTT.

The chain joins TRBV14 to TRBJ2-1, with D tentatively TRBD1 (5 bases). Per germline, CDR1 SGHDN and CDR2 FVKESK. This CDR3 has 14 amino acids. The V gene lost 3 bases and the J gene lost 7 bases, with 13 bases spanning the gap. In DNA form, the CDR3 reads TGTGCCAGCAGCCATAGTGACAGTATAAATGAGCAGTTCTTC. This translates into CASSHSDSINEQFF.

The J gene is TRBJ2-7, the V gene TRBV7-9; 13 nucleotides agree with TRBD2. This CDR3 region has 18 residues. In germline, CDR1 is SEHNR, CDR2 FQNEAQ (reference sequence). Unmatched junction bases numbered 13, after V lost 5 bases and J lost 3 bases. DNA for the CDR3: TGTGCCAGCAGCCCACTACTAGCGGGGGGGCGCTATATCTACGAGCAGTACTTC. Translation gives CASSPLLAGGRYIYEQYF. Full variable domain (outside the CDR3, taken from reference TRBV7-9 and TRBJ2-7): DTGVSQNPRHKITKRGQNVTFRCDPISEHNRLYWYRQTLGQGPEFLTYFQNEAQLEKSRLLSDRFSAERPKGSFSTLEIQRTEQGDSAMYLCASSPLLAGGRYIYEQYFGPGTRLTVT.

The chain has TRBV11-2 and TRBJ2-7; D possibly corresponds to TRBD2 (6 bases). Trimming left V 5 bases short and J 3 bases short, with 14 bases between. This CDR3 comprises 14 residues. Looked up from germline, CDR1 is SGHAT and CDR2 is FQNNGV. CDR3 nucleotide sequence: TGTGCCAGCAGCGCCGGGACTCGGGGCTACGAGCAGTACTTC. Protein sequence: CASSAGTRGYEQYF. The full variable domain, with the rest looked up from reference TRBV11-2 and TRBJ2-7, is EAGVAQSPRYKIIEKRQSVAFWCNPISGHATLYWYQQILGQGPKLLIQFQNNGVVDDSQLPKDRFSAERLKGVDSTLKIQPAKLEDSAVYLCASSAGTRGYEQYFGPGTRLTVT.

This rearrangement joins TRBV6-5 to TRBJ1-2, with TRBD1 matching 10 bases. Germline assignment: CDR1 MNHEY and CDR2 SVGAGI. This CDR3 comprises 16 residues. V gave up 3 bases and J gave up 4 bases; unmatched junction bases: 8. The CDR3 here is CASSYVGTGVGYGYTF. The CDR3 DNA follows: TGTGCCAGCAGTTATGTTGGGACAGGGGTCGGCTATGGCTACACCTTC.

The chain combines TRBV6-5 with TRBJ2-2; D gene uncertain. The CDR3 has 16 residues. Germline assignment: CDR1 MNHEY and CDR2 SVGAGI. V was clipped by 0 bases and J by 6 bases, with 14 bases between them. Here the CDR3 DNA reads TGTGCCAGCAGTTACTCGAGTTACAGTCGGTCCGGGGAGCTGTTTTTT. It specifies CASSYSSYSRSGELFF.

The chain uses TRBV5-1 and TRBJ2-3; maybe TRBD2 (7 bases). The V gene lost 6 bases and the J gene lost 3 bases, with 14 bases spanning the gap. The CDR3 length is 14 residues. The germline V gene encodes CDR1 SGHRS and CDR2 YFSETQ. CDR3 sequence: CASMRGGRTDTQYF. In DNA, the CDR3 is TGCGCCAGCATGAGGGGGGGCCGGACAGATACGCAGTATTTT.

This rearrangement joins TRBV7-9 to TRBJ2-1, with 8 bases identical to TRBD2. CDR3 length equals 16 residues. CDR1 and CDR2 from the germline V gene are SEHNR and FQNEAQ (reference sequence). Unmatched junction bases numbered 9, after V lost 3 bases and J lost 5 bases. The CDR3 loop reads CASSFPGGPSHNEQFF. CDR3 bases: TGTGCCAGCAGCTTTCCGGGGGGGCCCTCGCACAATGAGCAGTTCTTC.

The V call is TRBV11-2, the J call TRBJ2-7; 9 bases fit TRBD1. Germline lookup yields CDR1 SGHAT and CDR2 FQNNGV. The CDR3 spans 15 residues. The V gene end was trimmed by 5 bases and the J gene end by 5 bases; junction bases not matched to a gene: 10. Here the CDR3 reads CASSPSLGQGDEQYF. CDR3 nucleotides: TGTGCCAGCAGCCCATCCCTGGGACAGGGAGACGAGCAGTACTTC.

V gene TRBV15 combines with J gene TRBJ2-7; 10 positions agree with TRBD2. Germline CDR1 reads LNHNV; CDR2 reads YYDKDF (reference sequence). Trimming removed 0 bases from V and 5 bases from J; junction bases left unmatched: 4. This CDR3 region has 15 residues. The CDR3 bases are TGTGCCACCAGCAGAGAGATAGGGACTAGCGACGAGCAGTACTTC. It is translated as CATSREIGTSDEQYF.

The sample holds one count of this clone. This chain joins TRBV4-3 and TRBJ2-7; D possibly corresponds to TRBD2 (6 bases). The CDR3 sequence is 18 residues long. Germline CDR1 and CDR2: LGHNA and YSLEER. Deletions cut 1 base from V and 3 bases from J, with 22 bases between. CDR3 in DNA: TGCGCCAGCAGCCAAGTCTGGGCTCGGGAGTACACCCTCTACGAGCAGTACTTC. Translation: CASSQVWAREYTLYEQYF.

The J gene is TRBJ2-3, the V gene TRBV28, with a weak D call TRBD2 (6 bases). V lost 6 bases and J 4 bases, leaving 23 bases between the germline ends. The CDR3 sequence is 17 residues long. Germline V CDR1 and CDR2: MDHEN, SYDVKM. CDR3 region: CASSPPTGDAQADTQYF. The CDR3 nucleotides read TGTGCCAGCAGCCCCCCCACGGGGGACGCTCAAGCAGATACGCAGTATTTT. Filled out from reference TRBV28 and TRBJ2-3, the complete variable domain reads DVKVTQSSRYLVKRTGEKVFLECVQDMDHENMFWYRQDPGLGLRLIYFSYDVKMKEKGDIPEGYSVSREKKERFSLILESASTNQTSMYLCASSPPTGDAQADTQYFGPGTRLTVL.

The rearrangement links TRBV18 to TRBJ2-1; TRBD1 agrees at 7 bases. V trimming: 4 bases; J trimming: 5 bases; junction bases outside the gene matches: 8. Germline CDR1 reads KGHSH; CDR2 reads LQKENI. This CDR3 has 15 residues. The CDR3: CASSLDRDGDNEQFF. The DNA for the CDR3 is TGTGCCAGCTCACTAGACAGGGACGGAGACAATGAGCAGTTCTTC.

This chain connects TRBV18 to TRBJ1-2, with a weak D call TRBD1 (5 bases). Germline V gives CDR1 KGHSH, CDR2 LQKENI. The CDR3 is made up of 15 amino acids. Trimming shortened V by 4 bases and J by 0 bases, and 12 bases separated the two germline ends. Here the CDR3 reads CASSLGRNTNYGYTF. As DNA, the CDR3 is TGTGCCAGCTCACTGGGGCGGAACACTAACTATGGCTACACCTTC.

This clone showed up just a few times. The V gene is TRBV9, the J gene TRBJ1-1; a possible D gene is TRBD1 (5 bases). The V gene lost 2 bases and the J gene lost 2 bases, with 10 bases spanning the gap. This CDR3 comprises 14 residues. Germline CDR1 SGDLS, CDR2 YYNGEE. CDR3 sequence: CASSVQGFNTEAFF. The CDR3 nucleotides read TGTGCCAGCAGCGTGCAGGGATTCAACACTGAAGCTTTCTTT.